This TCR beta chain was observed in a study of blood T cell repertoires in COVID-19. Overall study context: The study drew acute and convalescent COVID-19 samples from the United States, Italy and Spain. Sample material is recorded as cDNA or gDNA derived from T cells, B-cell-depleted T cells, or PBMCs.

Trimming shortened V by 5 bases and J by 4 bases, and 21 bases separated the two germline ends. CDR1 and CDR2 (germline): SGHVS, FQNEAQ. CDR3 length equals 17 residues. Seattle patient enrollment occurred during active infection, with longitudinal follow-up thereafter. As handled by the study authors: Scientists estimated how many nucleated cells there were by amplifying reference gene primers. TCRdb's copy holds only in-frame clones and misses some; the assay was immunoSEQ multiplex PCR. V, J and clone size are those of that table, while D and trimming were read from the DNA. The table includes some 160,000 clones, roughly four fifths detected once.

V usage is TRBV7-8 and J usage is TRBJ2-1; TRBD2 is a possible D gene (6 bases). This receptor was obtained from a woman older than 75 with COVID-19, enrolled during active disease. The sample consisted of peripheral blood. The CDR3 spells CASSHFRARGKYNEQFF. CDR3 sequence (DNA): TGTGCCAGCAGCCATTTTCGGGCCCGGGGGAAGTACAATGAGCAGTTCTTC.